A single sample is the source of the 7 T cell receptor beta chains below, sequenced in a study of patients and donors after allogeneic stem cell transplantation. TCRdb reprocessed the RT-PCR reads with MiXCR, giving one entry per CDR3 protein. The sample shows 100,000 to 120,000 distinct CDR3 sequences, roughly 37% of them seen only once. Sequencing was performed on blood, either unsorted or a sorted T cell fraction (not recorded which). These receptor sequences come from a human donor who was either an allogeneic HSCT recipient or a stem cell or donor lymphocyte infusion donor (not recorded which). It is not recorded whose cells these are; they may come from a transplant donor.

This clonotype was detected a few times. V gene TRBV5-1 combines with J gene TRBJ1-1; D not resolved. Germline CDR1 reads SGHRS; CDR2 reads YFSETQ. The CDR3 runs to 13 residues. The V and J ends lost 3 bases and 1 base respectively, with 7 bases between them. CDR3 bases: TGCGCCAGCAGCTCAACCAAGAACACTGAAGCTTTCTTT. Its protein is CASSSTKNTEAFF. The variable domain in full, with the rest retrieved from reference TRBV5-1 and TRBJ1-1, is KAGVTQTPRYLIKTRGQQVTLSCSPISGHRSVSWYQQTPGQGLQFLFEYFSETQRNKGNFPGRFSGRQFSNSRSEMNVSTLELGDSALYLCASSSTKNTEAFFGQGTRLTVV.

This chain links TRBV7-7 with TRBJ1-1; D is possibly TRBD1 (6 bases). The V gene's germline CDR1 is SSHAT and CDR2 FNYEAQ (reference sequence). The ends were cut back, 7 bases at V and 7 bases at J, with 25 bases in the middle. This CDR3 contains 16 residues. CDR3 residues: CASKDPTVVSRGEAFF. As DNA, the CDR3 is TGTGCCAGCAAAGACCCGACAGTAGTGTCCAGGGGTGAAGCTTTCTTT.

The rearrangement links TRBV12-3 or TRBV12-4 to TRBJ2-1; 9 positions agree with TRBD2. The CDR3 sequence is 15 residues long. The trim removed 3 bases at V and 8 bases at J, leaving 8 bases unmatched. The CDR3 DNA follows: TGTGCCAGCAGTTTGGGACTAGCTGGGGGTGATGAGCAGTTCTTC. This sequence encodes CASSLGLAGGDEQFF.

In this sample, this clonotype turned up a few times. The CDR3 is CSIAPRTAGTEAFF. Written as DNA, the CDR3 is TGCAGCATCGCCCCGCGGACAGCGGGGACTGAAGCTTTCTTT. The chain joins TRBV29-1 to TRBJ1-1, with D perhaps matching TRBD1 (6 bases). CDR1 is SQVTM and CDR2 is ANQGSEA in the germline V gene. CDR3 length equals 14 residues. V was trimmed by 8 bases and J by 5 bases, leaving 21 bases between them.

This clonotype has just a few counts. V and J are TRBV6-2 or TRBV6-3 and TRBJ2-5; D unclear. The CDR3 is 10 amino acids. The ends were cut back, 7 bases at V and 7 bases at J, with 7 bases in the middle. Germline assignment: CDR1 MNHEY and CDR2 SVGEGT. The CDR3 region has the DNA TGTGCCAGCAACGGTGGGACCCAGTACTTC. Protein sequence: CASNGGTQYF.

The CDR3 DNA reads as TGTGCCAGCAGTTTAACTGCGGGAGTGGGAAATGAGCAGTTCTTC. Protein product: CASSLTAGVGNEQFF. This chain links TRBV28 with TRBJ2-1, with TRBD2 identical over 7 bases. This CDR3 spans 15 amino acids. CDR1 and CDR2 from the germline V gene are MDHEN and SYDVKM. Trimming at V came to 2 bases and at J to 7 bases, leaving 8 bases not matched to a gene.

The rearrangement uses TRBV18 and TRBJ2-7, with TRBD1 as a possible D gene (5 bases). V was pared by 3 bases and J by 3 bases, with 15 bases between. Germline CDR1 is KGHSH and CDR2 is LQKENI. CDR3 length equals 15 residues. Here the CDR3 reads CASSPGWGIVYEQYF. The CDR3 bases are TGTGCCAGCTCACCCGGTTGGGGCATTGTCTACGAGCAGTACTTC.